A selection of T cell receptor beta chains follows, all from one sample in a study of tumor-infiltrating lymphocytes in primary liver carcinoma. Via MiXCR, TCRdb re-called the multiplex PCR reads, giving one row per CDR3 protein. The data show about 320,000 distinct CDR3 sequences, about 60% seen once. Source material: peripheral blood. The receptors stem from a man aged 40-49 years with primary liver carcinoma and hepatitis B virus infection. CDR3s include the opening cysteine and the closing phenylalanine or tryptophan. D genes are given only for firm matches. Size is omitted from some rows. Given values are once, few, many or a class for expanded clones.

v_call	j_call	d_call	clone_size	cdr3_length	cdr3_aa	cdr3_nt
TRBV10-3	TRBJ2-7	-	-	14	CAISPGQGAYEQYF	TGTGCCATCAGCCCGGGACAAGGAGCCTACGAGCAGTACTTC
TRBV15	TRBJ1-1	-	once	14	CATSRDHEGTEAFF	TGTGCCACCAGCAGAGATCATGAGGGGACTGAAGCTTTCTTC
TRBV6-1	TRBJ1-2	-	once	13	CASSEFRSNSYTF	TGTGCCAGCAGTGAATTCAGGAGTAATAGCTACACCTTC
TRBV6-1	TRBJ1-1	-	-	14	CASSEGQMNTEALF	TGTGCCAGCAGTGAGGGGCAGATGAACACTGAAGCTCTCTTT
TRBV28	TRBJ2-7	-	-	13	CASSLQQRDEQYF	TGTGCCAGCAGTTTACAGCAGCGAGACGAGCAGTACTTC
TRBV6-5	TRBJ1-1	TRBD1	-	14	CASSSAVRDRGAFF	TGTGCCAGTAGTTCAGCTGTCCGAGACAGGGGGGCTTTCTTT
TRBV7-8	TRBJ2-7	-	-	13	CASSFAGDGEQYF	TGTGCCAGCAGCTTCGCAGGGGATGGGGAGCAGTACTTC
TRBV30	TRBJ1-1	-	few	12	CASDSLNTEAFF	TGTGCCTCGGACAGCTTGAACACTGAAGCTTTCTTT
TRBV12-3/TRBV12-4	TRBJ2-2	-	-	13	CASSYRQFGGLFF	TGTGCCAGCAGTTACAGACAGTTTGGGGGGCTGTTTTTT
TRBV6-2/TRBV6-3	TRBJ2-1	-	few	13	CASSYSLYNEQFF	TGTGCCAGCAGTTACTCGTTATACAATGAGCAGTTCTTC
TRBV5-1	TRBJ1-4	TRBD1	-	14	CASSSQGAGEKLFF	TGCGCCAGCAGTTCACAGGGGGCCGGAGAAAAACTGTTTTTT
TRBV11-1	TRBJ2-3	-	-	13	CASSLGRVYTQYF	TGTGCCAGCAGTTTGGGACGCGTATATACGCAGTATTTC
TRBV14	TRBJ2-7	-	once	15	CASSHLGGGSYERYF	TGTGCCAGCAGCCACCTCGGCGGGGGCTCCTACGAGCGGTACTTC
TRBV6-2/TRBV6-3	TRBJ2-3	TRBD2	few	16	CASSYFGGGSTDTQYF	TGTGCCAGCAGTTACTTCGGCGGGGGTTCCACAGATACGCAGTATTTT
TRBV5-4	TRBJ2-7	-	many	14	CASSSKSDGEEQYF	TGTGCCAGCAGCTCGAAATCAGACGGGGAGGAGCAGTACTTC
TRBV25-1	TRBJ2-5	TRBD2	-	16	CASSLLAGAFQETQYF	TGTGCCAGCAGTCTACTAGCGGGAGCTTTCCAAGAGACCCAGTACTTC
TRBV28	TRBJ1-4	TRBD1	few	16	CASSTGQGGTNEKLFF	TGTGCCAGCAGTACGGGACAGGGGGGGACTAATGAAAAACTGTTTTTT
TRBV6-1	TRBJ1-1	-	many	13	CASGRITNTEAFF	TGTGCCAGCGGGAGGATTACGAACACTGAAGCTTTCTTT
TRBV2	TRBJ1-6	-	-	13	CASSEEAHSPLHF	TGTGCCAGCAGTGAAGAAGCCCATTCACCCCTCCACTTT
TRBV5-4	TRBJ2-1	TRBD2	-	16	CASSLPSAGVSNEQFF	TGTGCCAGCAGCTTGCCCAGTGCGGGAGTTTCGAATGAGCAGTTCTTC
TRBV29-1	TRBJ2-1	TRBD2	-	14	CSAPSGIPYNEQLF	TGCAGCGCCCCTAGCGGAATCCCCTACAATGAGCAGTTATTC
TRBV2	TRBJ2-5	-	-	14	CASKPLGTKETQYF	TGTGCTAGCAAACCCCTTGGGACCAAAGAGACCCAGTACTTC
TRBV29-1	TRBJ2-3	-	-	13	CSAGRRGTDKQYF	TGCAGCGCTGGAAGGCGGGGCACAGATAAGCAGTATTTT
TRBV6-1	TRBJ1-5	-	many	15	CASSERGQGRQPQHF	TGTGCCAGCAGTGAAAGGGGTCAGGGTCGCCAGCCCCAGCATTTT
TRBV13	TRBJ1-4	-	-	13	CASSSVLGEKLFF	-